This T cell receptor beta chain was observed in a study of TIL therapy for anti-PD-1-resistant metastatic lung cancer. Time point in this sample: pre-treatment sample, taken before nivolumab and TIL therapy. Most excised metastases sampled were pleural nodules or supraclavicular lymph nodes. The immunoSEQ assay was v3. This table comes from immunoSEQ multiplex PCR, and its TCRdb copy is limited to in-frame clones, with some not included. The sample holds about 100,000 clones; less than 70% are singletons and the top ten take approximately 10%. Source: tumor tissue, taken at baseline. This sequence was found in a person between 30 and 79 years old with non-small cell lung cancer.

CDR3 loop: CASSWGTGTDTQYF. The DNA for the CDR3 is TGTGCCAGCAGCTGGGGGACAGGCACAGATACGCAGTATTTT. The chain joins TRBV7-2 to TRBJ2-3; 7 bases fit TRBD1. Unmatched junction bases numbered 2, after V lost 4 bases and J lost 1 base. The CDR3 is 14 residues long. CDR1 SGHTA and CDR2 FQGNSA come from the germline V gene.